This T cell receptor (beta chain) was captured in a study of neoadjuvant anti-PD-1 for oral cavity cancer. Study overall: Non-progressing patients received a fourth nivolumab dose near day 43, then surgery on days 50-56.

The table came from immunoSEQ multiplex PCR; TCRdb's copy has only in-frame clones and leaves some out. The sample has approximately 68,000 clones, roughly nine tenths seen once. This CDR3 has 15 amino acids. The germline CDR1 and CDR2 sequences are SGHAT and FQNNGV. Trimming shortened V by 0 bases and J by 2 bases, and 8 bases separated the two germline ends. Sample time point: after neoadjuvant nivolumab, at surgical resection. Analysis of PBMCs was direct, with no culture step. The specimen was PBMCs, collected after nivolumab (anti-PD-1) treatment. The rearrangement links TRBV11-2 to TRBJ1-3, with D hard to call. This clonotype was sampled from a person aged 35 to 85 with oral cavity squamous cell carcinoma. CDR3 amino acids: CASSLEVHPGNTIYF. As DNA, the CDR3 is TGTGCCAGCAGCTTAGAAGTTCACCCTGGAAACACCATATATTTT.